Each of the 9 T cell receptor beta chains below was sequenced from the same sample in a study of vaccination effects on CD4 cells after COVID-19. These TCRs are of unknown antigen specificity. TCRdb keeps only in-frame clones here, not all; method: immunoSEQ multiplex PCR. There are around 45,000 clones in the sample; around 78% occur only once, and less than 14% lies in the top ten. Peptide-pool stimulation followed by sequencing identified expanded antigen-specific CD4+ clonotypes in the ViraFEST assay. Culture proceeded for nine to ten days, and CD4+ T cells were then isolated. According to the study, vaccine recipients showed no prior SARS-CoV-2 infection and negative nucleocapsid antibodies. The material sequenced was CD4+ T cells from PBMCs cultured with SARS-CoV-2 spike peptides, taken before COVID-19 vaccination. The receptors were sampled from a human donor who received a COVID-19 vaccine.

This chain joins TRBV5-1 and TRBJ1-1, with a possible D match to TRBD1 (6 bases). CDR1 SGHRS and CDR2 YFSETQ come from the germline V gene. The length of the CDR3 is 15 residues. V lost 4 bases to trimming and J lost 3 bases, with 16 bases between them. In DNA, the CDR3 is TGCGCCAGCAGCCTGACAGGACACGGGGACACTGAAGCTTTCTTT. Translating it yields CASSLTGHGDTEAFF.

The genes are TRBV19 and TRBJ2-6, with D unresolved. Germline V lookup: CDR1 LNHDA, CDR2 SQIVND (reference sequence). CDR3 length: 14 residues. V was shortened by 6 bases and J by 4 bases, with 10 bases between the two germline ends. The CDR3 region has the DNA TGTGCCAGTAGGGACCGGGCGGGGGCCAACGTCCTGACTTTC. It specifies CASRDRAGANVLTF. Full variable domain (remainder filled in from reference TRBV19 and TRBJ2-6): DGGITQSPKYLFRKEGQNVTLSCEQNLNHDAMYWYRQDPGQGLRLIYYSQIVNDFQKGDIAEGYSVSREKKESFPLTVTSAQKNPTAFYLCASRDRAGANVLTFGAGSRLTVL.

This clone came up a few times. The V call is TRBV18, the J call TRBJ1-5, with TRBD1 as a possible D gene (5 bases). CDR1 and CDR2 (germline): KGHSH, LQKENI. The CDR3 loop spans 15 amino acids. V was clipped by 5 bases and J by 7 bases, with 18 bases between them. This CDR3 reads CASSRDAGIEQPQHF. The CDR3 region has the DNA TGTGCCAGCTCAAGGGATGCAGGGATAGAACAGCCCCAGCATTTT.

The chain is built from TRBV5-8 and TRBJ2-1, with D possibly being TRBD1 (5 bases). CDR1 and CDR2 from the germline V gene are SGHTS and YDEGEE. The CDR3 spans 14 residues. V was clipped by 7 bases and J by 7 bases, with 18 bases between them. Written as DNA, the CDR3 is TGTGCCAGCCCCGGCAGGGCCTCAGCGAATGAGCAGTTCTTC. It is translated as CASPGRASANEQFF.

This chain uses TRBV30 with TRBJ2-3; D is unresolved. The length of the CDR3 is 9 residues. The germline V gene has CDR1 GTSNPN and CDR2 SVGIG (reference sequence). V lost 5 bases and J 5 bases, leaving 2 bases between the germline ends. The CDR3 reads CAWGDTQYF. The CDR3, as DNA: TGTGCCTGGGGAGATACGCAGTATTTT.

V usage is TRBV5-1 and J usage is TRBJ2-3; 7 bases are a match to TRBD1. Germline CDR1 is SGHRS and CDR2 is YFSETQ. This CDR3 is built from 15 residues. After removal of 3 bases from V and 1 base from J, the junction contained 5 bases not matched to a gene. The chain's CDR3 is CASSWTGTGTDTQYF. CDR3 sequence (DNA): TGCGCCAGCAGCTGGACAGGTACGGGCACAGATACGCAGTATTTT.

The chain is built from TRBV6-5 and TRBJ2-7; 11 positions match TRBD1. In germline, CDR1 is MNHEY, CDR2 SVGAGI. The CDR3 has 15 amino acids. Trimming removed 8 bases from V and 1 base from J; junction bases left unmatched: 7. CDR3 nucleotide sequence: TGTGCCAGCCTGAGGGGGACAGGGGGTTCCTACGAGCAGTACGTC. This gives the protein CASLRGTGGSYEQYV.

The chain carries TRBV2 and TRBJ1-5; D remains ambiguous. The CDR3 loop spans 15 amino acids. Germline V gives CDR1 SNHLY, CDR2 FYNNEI. V lost 5 bases, J lost 2 bases, and 13 bases lay in between. CDR3 sequence: CASSTTGFGNQPQHF. DNA for the CDR3: TGTGCCAGCAGTACAACTGGGTTTGGCAATCAGCCCCAGCATTTT.

This chain uses TRBV10-3 with TRBJ2-2; TRBD2 matches at 12 bases. This CDR3 comprises 16 residues. Germline V lookup: CDR1 ENHRY, CDR2 SYGVKD. With 3 bases clipped from V and 6 bases from J, the junction kept 5 bases outside the gene matches. CDR3 coding DNA: TGTGCCATCAGTGAACTAGCGGGGGGAACCCCCGGGGAGCTGTTTTTT. Encoded protein: CAISELAGGTPGELFF.